The clone carrying this T cell receptor beta chain has just one count. This record belongs to a study of blood T cell repertoires in COVID-19. Looking at the study overall: Both acute and convalescent COVID-19 samples were obtained from the United States, Italy and Spain. PBMCs, B-cell-depleted T cells, or T cells were the source of the cDNA or gDNA that made up the material.

Patients at the Seattle site were enrolled during active infection and followed longitudinally. In the original analysis: Estimates of nucleated cell counts were drawn from the amplification of reference gene primers. Sequencing used immunoSEQ multiplex PCR; TCRdb keeps in-frame clones, though not all of them. V and J calls and clone size follow that table, whereas D and trimming were derived from the DNA. The sample lists around 150,000 clones, roughly 90% occurring once. Germline assignment: CDR1 SGHVS and CDR2 FQNEAQ. CDR3 length: 17 residues. The V segment lost 1 base and the J segment 3 bases; nucleotides outside the gene matches: 3.

This clonotype was sampled from a young man with COVID-19, enrolled during active disease. The sequenced material came from peripheral blood. This sequence joins TRBV7-8 and TRBJ2-1; TRBD2 matches at 13 bases. In DNA, the CDR3 is TGTGCCAGCAGCTTAGGGGGACTAGCGGGACTCTACAATGAGCAGTTCTTC. Translation gives CASSLGGLAGLYNEQFF. The full variable domain, its missing parts supplied by reference TRBV7-8 and TRBJ2-1, is GAGVSQSPRYKVAKRGQDVALRCDPISGHVSLFWYQQALGQGPEFLTYFQNEAQLDKSGLPSDRFFAERPEGSVSTLKIQRTQQEDSAVYLCASSLGGLAGLYNEQFFGPGTRLTVL.